One sample yielded the 16 T cell receptor beta chains listed below, sequenced in a study of shared T cell receptors in the human thymus. Measured with immunoSEQ multiplex PCR; TCRdb has only the in-frame clones, and not every one. The sample carries hundreds of thousands of clones, more than 70% recorded once. The data were also submitted as part of a second study, on human thymus T cells.

The sequencing sample was made of thymocytes. The receptor set was obtained from a boy younger than two with a congenital heart defect.

This chain joins TRBV18 and TRBJ2-7, with 7 nucleotides matching TRBD2. The junction had 9 bases not matched to a gene; V was cut back by 3 bases and J by 4 bases. The CDR3 runs 15 residues. Germline V gene sequence: CDR1 KGHSH, CDR2 LQKENI. The CDR3 DNA follows: TGTGCCAGCTCACCTGGGGAGGGTCAACCGTACGAGCAGTACTTC. Protein: CASSPGEGQPYEQYF. Combining the CDR3 with reference TRBV18 and TRBJ2-7 gives the whole variable domain NAGVMQNPRHLVRRRGQEARLRCSPMKGHSHVYWYRQLPEEGLKFMVYLQKENIIDESGMPKERFSAEFPKEGPSILRIQQVVRGDSAAYFCASSPGEGQPYEQYFGPGTRLTVT.

The V and J genes are TRBV4-1 and TRBJ2-7; no clear D. The V gene lost 2 bases and the J gene lost 0 bases, with 17 bases spanning the gap. This CDR3 is built from 17 residues. Germline loops: CDR1 MGHRA, CDR2 YSYEKL. The CDR3 loop is CASSQSLSPRSSYEQYF. Here the CDR3 DNA reads TGCGCCAGCAGCCAAAGCCTAAGTCCAAGAAGCTCCTACGAGCAGTACTTC.

The CDR3 DNA follows: TGTGCCAGCAGCTTCTCCCCAGGGCTTCGGGATTCACCCCTCCACTTT. Translation gives CASSFSPGLRDSPLHF. This chain connects TRBV5-5 to TRBJ1-6; a weak D match, TRBD1 (5 bases). The CDR3 contains 16 residues. Per germline, CDR1 SGHKS and CDR2 YYEKEE (reference sequence). V dropped 2 bases and J dropped 8 bases, with 17 bases sitting between them.

The genes are TRBV5-4 and TRBJ2-2; D is possibly TRBD2 (6 bases). The germline V and J ends were trimmed by 4 bases and 7 bases, with 17 bases remaining between them. The germline V gene has CDR1 SGHNT and CDR2 YYREEE (reference sequence). The length of the CDR3 is 15 residues. CDR3 region: CASSPANGRGGELFF. Written as DNA, the CDR3 is TGTGCCAGCAGCCCCGCCAACGGGAGAGGCGGGGAGCTGTTTTTT.

V gene TRBV30 combines with J gene TRBJ1-1; TRBD1 might be the D (6 bases). V was clipped by 2 bases and J by 4 bases, with 11 bases between them. Germline lookup yields CDR1 GTSNPN and CDR2 SVGIG (reference sequence). This CDR3 has 13 residues. CDR3 loop: CAWSTGWITEAFF. CDR3 in DNA: TGTGCCTGGAGTACAGGGTGGATCACTGAAGCTTTCTTT.

In DNA form, the CDR3 reads TGTGCCAGCAGCTTATCCGGGGAACCCTACCGGGAGGAGTATTTT. It specifies CASSLSGEPYREEYF. The chain carries TRBV5-6 and TRBJ2-3; the match to TRBD2 covers 7 bases. Trimming at V came to 2 bases and at J to 13 bases, leaving 16 bases not matched to a gene. CDR1 SGHDT and CDR2 YYEEEE come from the germline V gene. The CDR3 runs to 15 residues.

This chain joins TRBV7-2 and TRBJ2-3, with no clear D. Trimming took off 3 bases at V and 4 bases at J, with 2 bases between the two ends. The V gene's germline CDR1 is SGHTA and CDR2 FQGNSA. The CDR3 has 11 amino acids. CDR3 in DNA: TGTGCCAGCAGCTTCTCAGATACGCAGTATTTT. Translation gives CASSFSDTQYF.

The rearrangement links TRBV5-1 to TRBJ2-7; 10 bases agree with TRBD1. The CDR3 consists of 15 residues. The germline CDR1 and CDR2 sequences are SGHRS and YFSETQ. V dropped 1 base and J dropped 3; count of bases not matched to a gene: 4. The CDR3 region has the DNA TGCGCCAGCAGCTTGCCCGGGACAGGGGTCTACGAGCAGTACTTC. Amino acids: CASSLPGTGVYEQYF.

J is TRBJ1-5 and V is TRBV27; no definite D call. The CDR3 contains 12 residues. In germline, CDR1 is MNHEY, CDR2 SMNVEV (reference sequence). Trimming took 8 bases from V and 6 from J, leaving 11 bases between them. This CDR3 reads CASAPPGQPQHF. In nucleotides, the CDR3 is TGTGCCAGCGCCCCTCCCGGTCAGCCCCAGCATTTT.

This chain connects TRBV4-3 to TRBJ2-2, with a weak D call TRBD2 (5 bases). This CDR3 comprises 18 residues. The germline CDR1 and CDR2 sequences are LGHNA and YSLEER. Trimming removed 0 bases from V and 0 bases from J, with 14 bases in between. CDR3 sequence reads: CASSQDRLADANTGELFF. The CDR3 coding sequence is TGCGCCAGCAGCCAAGATAGGCTAGCAGACGCGAACACCGGGGAGCTGTTTTTT.

This chain uses TRBV4-3 with TRBJ2-7; 13 nucleotides agree with TRBD2. Germline V lookup: CDR1 LGHNA, CDR2 YSLEER. V was clipped by 1 base and J by 4 bases; unmatched bases: 7. The CDR3 spans 17 residues. CDR3 amino acids: CASSQGMTSGRNYEQYF. The CDR3 bases are TGCGCCAGCAGCCAAGGGATGACTAGCGGGAGGAATTACGAGCAGTACTTC.

The J gene is TRBJ1-6, the V gene TRBV14; a possible D gene is TRBD1 (6 bases). Looked up from germline, CDR1 is SGHDN and CDR2 is FVKESK. V was trimmed by 1 base and J by 7 bases, leaving 14 bases between them. The CDR3 has 16 amino acids. The chain's CDR3 is CASSQARTGSNSPLHF. The CDR3 nucleotides read TGTGCCAGCAGCCAAGCCCGAACAGGGTCAAATTCACCCCTCCACTTT.

The V gene is TRBV5-1, the J gene TRBJ2-3; D is uncertain. V was shortened by 5 bases and J by 4 bases, with 11 bases between the two germline ends. In germline, CDR1 is SGHRS, CDR2 YFSETQ. The CDR3 contains 13 residues. CDR3 bases: TGCGCCAGCAGTGTTCTACGTTCAGATACGCAGTATTTT. Its translation is CASSVLRSDTQYF.

The rearrangement joins TRBV10-2 to TRBJ2-1; TRBD1 matches 7 bases. The J segment lost 4 bases and the V segment lost 2 bases, leaving 20 bases of the junction unmatched. Germline V lookup: CDR1 WSHSY, CDR2 SAAADI. CDR3 length: 20 residues. The CDR3 region is CASSEQSPKRDRADYNEQFF. The CDR3 coding sequence is TGCGCCAGCAGTGAGCAAAGCCCTAAGCGAGACAGGGCGGATTACAATGAGCAGTTCTTC.

This rearrangement joins TRBV28 to TRBJ2-5, with D tentatively TRBD2 (6 bases). Germline CDR1 and CDR2: MDHEN and SYDVKM. Between the trimmed V and J ends, which lost 5 bases and 3 bases, there was a span of 7 bases. The CDR3 extends over 12 amino acids. CDR3 protein: CASSRLEETQYF. The CDR3 DNA reads as TGTGCCAGCAGTAGACTAGAAGAGACCCAGTACTTC.

This clone was recorded only once. Distinct nucleotide sequences in the sample also encode this CDR3. The chain carries TRBV4-3 and TRBJ2-7; 10 nucleotides agree with TRBD1. Germline trimming cut 3 bases from V and 3 bases from J; bases unmatched to any gene: 8. Germline CDR1 LGHNA, CDR2 YSLEER. This CDR3 is built from 16 residues. CDR3 region: CASSQEPGTGVYEQYF. In DNA form, the CDR3 reads TGCGCCAGCAGCCAGGAACCCGGGACAGGGGTCTACGAGCAGTACTTC.